The 4 T cell receptor beta chains listed next were all sequenced from one sample in a study of blood T cell repertoires in COVID-19. Sequenced by immunoSEQ multiplex PCR; TCRdb stores in-frame clones only, minus some. The sample includes some 200,000 clones, around 89% seen only once; the top ten take around 5.8%. The specimen sequenced was peripheral blood. The receptors shown here come from a middle-aged man with active or convalescent COVID-19.

This chain connects TRBV19 to TRBJ1-5, with a weak D call TRBD1 (6 bases). The CDR3 is 15 residues long. V lost 5 bases and J 2 bases, leaving 13 bases between the germline ends. Germline V gene sequence: CDR1 LNHDA, CDR2 SQIVND (reference sequence). The CDR3 spells CASSGTGQRNQPQHF. In DNA, the CDR3 is TGTGCCAGTAGTGGAACAGGACAGCGCAATCAGCCCCAGCATTTT. The full variable domain, its missing parts supplied by reference TRBV19 and TRBJ1-5, is DGGITQSPKYLFRKEGQNVTLSCEQNLNHDAMYWYRQDPGQGLRLIYYSQIVNDFQKGDIAEGYSVSREKKESFPLTVTSAQKNPTAFYLCASSGTGQRNQPQHFGDGTRLSIL.

This chain uses TRBV7-9 with TRBJ1-1, with TRBD1 as a possible D gene (5 bases). Per germline, CDR1 SEHNR and CDR2 FQNEAQ (reference sequence). This CDR3 comprises 15 residues. V lost 5 bases, J lost 9 bases, and 22 bases lay in between. The CDR3 DNA sequence: TGTGCCAGCAGCGTCTTAGCCGGGACTAGAATTAAAGCTTTCTTT. Residues: CASSVLAGTRIKAFF.

The CDR3 nucleotides are TGTGCCAGCAGCTTAGATGGAGCTAATGAAAAACTGTTTTTT. Its translation: CASSLDGANEKLFF. V is TRBV11-3 and J is TRBJ1-4; D call uncertain. The germline V gene encodes CDR1 SGHNT and CDR2 YENEEA. The CDR3 is 14 amino acids. With 0 bases removed from V and 3 bases from J, the gap between germline ends came to 5 bases.

The genes are TRBV29-1 and TRBJ1-1; 8 bases agree with TRBD1. CDR1 is SQVTM, CDR2 ANQGSEA, per germline. The CDR3 spans 13 residues. V shed 0 bases, J shed 4 bases, and the junction held 1 base outside the gene matches. The DNA for the CDR3 is TGCAGCGTTGAAGACGGACAGGGCACTGAAGCTTTCTTT. Protein product: CSVEDGQGTEAFF.